The clone carrying this TCR beta chain was picked up one time. Sequencing was performed with immunoSEQ multiplex PCR; in TCRdb, only in-frame clones are kept and a portion is missing. The table lists tens of thousands of clones, approximately 92% of them singletons. The data are from a study of T cells in tuberculosis. This CDR3 has 17 amino acids. The junction had 9 bases not matched to a gene; V was cut back by 4 bases and J by 1 base. Per the germline V gene, CDR1 is MGHDK and CDR2 is SYGVNS. Sequenced sample: PBMCs. The chain uses TRBV25-1 and TRBJ2-4, with 8 bases aligning to TRBD1. The TCR originated in a donor aged 10-29 years with latent tuberculosis or without tuberculosis infection. Some clones in this sample may be carry-over from other donors' samples. The CDR3 nucleotides are TGTGCCAGCAGTGCCCTTGGACAGGGATGGGCCAAAAACATTCAGTACTTC. Translating it yields CASSALGQGWAKNIQYF.